The source of this T cell receptor beta chain is a study of cytomegalovirus exposure and HLA in healthy donors. A multiplex PCR was run with 60 Vbeta primers and 13 Jbeta primers. The table came from immunoSEQ multiplex PCR; TCRdb's copy has only in-frame clones and leaves some out. In the table there are 170,000 or so clones, over 80% of which are singletons. The length of the CDR3 is 12 residues. The chain has TRBV21-1 and TRBJ2-5; TRBD2 reflects the table's D call only, with no check against the DNA. TRBV21-1 is shown as a pseudogene. Sequencing was done on a sample of PBMCs. The TCR sequence derives from a man between 45 and 60 years old in good health and CMV-seronegative. The CDR3: CASSPEGETQYF. The CDR3 DNA sequence: TGTGCCAGCAGCCCCGAGGGAGAGACCCAGTACTTC.